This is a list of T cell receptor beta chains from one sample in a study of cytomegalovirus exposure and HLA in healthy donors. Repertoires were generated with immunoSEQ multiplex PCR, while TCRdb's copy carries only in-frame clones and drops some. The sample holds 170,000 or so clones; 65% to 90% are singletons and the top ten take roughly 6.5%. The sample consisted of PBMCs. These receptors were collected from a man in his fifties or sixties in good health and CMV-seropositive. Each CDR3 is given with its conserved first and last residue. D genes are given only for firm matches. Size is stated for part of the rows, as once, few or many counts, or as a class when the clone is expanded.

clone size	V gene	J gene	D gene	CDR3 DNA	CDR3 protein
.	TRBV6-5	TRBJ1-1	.	TGTGCCAGCAGTACCCCTCAGGGGTCGAACACTGAAGCTTTCTTT	CASSTPQGSNTEAFF
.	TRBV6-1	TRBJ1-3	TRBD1	TGTGCCAGCAGTGCCCGACAGGGGGTTGGAAACACCATATATTTT	CASSARQGVGNTIYF
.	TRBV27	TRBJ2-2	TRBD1	TGTGCCAGCAGTAGAACGCCGGACAGGACACGCACCGGGGAGCTGTTTTTT	CASSRTPDRTRTGELFF
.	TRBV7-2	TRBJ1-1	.	TGTGCCAGCAGCCTAGACAGAGCGAACACTGAAGCTTTCTTT	CASSLDRANTEAFF
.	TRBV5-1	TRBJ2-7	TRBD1	TGCGCCAGCAGCCCGGGGACAGTTTACGAGCAGTACTTC	CASSPGTVYEQYF
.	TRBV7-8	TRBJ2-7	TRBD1	TGTGCCAGCAGCTTTACTCGGGGGACAGGGGGCGGGCAGTACTTC	CASSFTRGTGGGQYF
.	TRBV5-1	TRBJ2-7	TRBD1	TGCGCCAGCAGCTTCTTAGGGGACAGTACCTACGAGCAGTACTTC	CASSFLGDSTYEQYF
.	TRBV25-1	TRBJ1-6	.	TGTGCCAGCAGTCCGGCAGGGAAAGTCGGCAATTCACCCCTCCACTTT	CASSPAGKVGNSPLHF
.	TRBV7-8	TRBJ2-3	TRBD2	TGTGCCAGCAGCTCCAAGCGGGGTGCGACAGATACGCAGTATTTT	CASSSKRGATDTQYF
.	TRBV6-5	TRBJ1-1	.	TGTGCCAGCAAACCGGCGGCTGCTTACACTGAAGCTTTCTTT	CASKPAAAYTEAFF
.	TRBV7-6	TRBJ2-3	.	TGTGCCAGCAGTTATCGGCCCACTCAGGGCAGCACAGATACGCAGTATTTT	CASSYRPTQGSTDTQYF
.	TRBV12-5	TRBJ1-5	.	TGTGCTAGTGGCCCGGACAGCTCCTCTAATCAGCCCCAGCATTTT	CASGPDSSSNQPQHF
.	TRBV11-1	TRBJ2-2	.	TGTGCCAGCAGCTTTAAAGCTTACACCGGGGAGCTGTTTTTT	CASSFKAYTGELFF
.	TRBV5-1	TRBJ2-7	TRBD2	TGCGCCAGCAGCTTTAAAGTGGTAGCGGGGGAACCCACTTCGTTTGTGCAGTACTTC	CASSFKVVAGEPTSFVQYF
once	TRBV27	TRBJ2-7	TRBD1	TGTGCCAGCAGTTTGGTGGGGACAGGGTTGAACGAGCAGTACTTC	CASSLVGTGLNEQYF
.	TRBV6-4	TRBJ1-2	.	TGTGCCAGCTCTTCGGGGGAAGCTAACTATGGCTACACCTTC	CASSSGEANYGYTF
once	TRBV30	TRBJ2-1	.	TGTGCCTGGATACGAGGCGGGTCCTCCTACAATGAGCAGTTCTTC	CAWIRGGSSYNEQFF
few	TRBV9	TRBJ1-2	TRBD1	TGTGCCAGCAGCGTAGGTGCGACAGGGGGGCCCGCCCCTAACTATGGCTACACCTTC	CASSVGATGGPAPNYGYTF
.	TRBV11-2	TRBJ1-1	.	TGTGCCAGCAGCTTAGATCGGCAGGGGGAAGCTTTCTTT	CASSLDRQGEAFF
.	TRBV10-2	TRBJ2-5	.	TGCGCCAGCAAAGGGGGCGGACTAGCCTGGGGAGGTGTACAGACCCAGTACTTC	CASKGGGLAWGGVQTQYF
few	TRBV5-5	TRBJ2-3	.	TGTGCCAGCAGCTGGGACTGGGGGGGCACAGATACGCAGTATTTT	CASSWDWGGTDTQYF
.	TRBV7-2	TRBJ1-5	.	TGTGCCAGCAGTCTAGTAGGTAGGCAGCCCCAGCATTTT	CASSLVGRQPQHF
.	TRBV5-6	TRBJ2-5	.	TGTGCCAGCAGCTTGGGCTTCGGGGGAGAGACCCAGTACTTC	CASSLGFGGETQYF
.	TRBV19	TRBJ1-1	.	TGTGCCAGTGATTTTCGCGGTACCGAAGCTTTCTTT	CASDFRGTEAFF
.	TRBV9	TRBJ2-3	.	TGTGCCAGCAGCGATCAGGGGGGTAGCACAGATACGCAGTATTTT	CASSDQGGSTDTQYF
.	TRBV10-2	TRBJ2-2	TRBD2	TGCGCCAGGAGTAGCGGGCCGAACACCGGGGAGCTGTTTTTT	CARSSGPNTGELFF
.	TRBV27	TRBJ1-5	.	TGTGCCAGCCGCTTTGGGGGGATTAATCAGCCCCAGCATTTT	CASRFGGINQPQHF
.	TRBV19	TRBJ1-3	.	TGTGCCAGTACCTCAAGGGAGGGCGGAAACACCATATATTTT	CASTSREGGNTIYF
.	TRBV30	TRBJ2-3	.	TGTGCCTGGAGTCCTATGAACACAGATACGCAGTATTTT	CAWSPMNTDTQYF
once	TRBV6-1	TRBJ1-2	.	TGTGCCAGCAGCCGCCCGGATGGCTACACCTTC	CASSRPDGYTF
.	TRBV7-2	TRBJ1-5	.	TGTGCCAGCAGCTTAGTGGGGGCGCGAACTAGCAATCAGCCCCAGCATTTT	CASSLVGARTSNQPQHF